Sequencing of this T cell receptor beta chain was carried out in a study of T cell responses to AZD1222 COVID-19 vaccine (dated by TCRdb to about 2021). For context, the study as a whole: AZD1222 recipients whose second dose came at about 4 weeks and those whose second dose came at about 12 weeks were combined into one group, since spike-specific TCR depth and breadth did not differ between the two schedules. TCR sequencing covered 233 trial participants: 200 to 220 given two doses of AZD1222 and approximately 26 given two doses of MenACWY control vaccine. Trial participants were enrolled by age into subgroups of 18-55, 56-69 and 70-plus years, and around 150, 28 and 57 TCR-sequenced participants, respectively, were included in these subgroups.

A note on this clone: The antigen this receptor binds is unknown. No much larger clone exists at a distance of one base, and base qualities are not known.

The time point label of this sample denotes: baseline before first vaccination. Vaccinee samples came from UK trials COV001 and COV002, including a single-blind randomized controlled phase 2/3 trial of AZD1222 (ChAdOx1 nCoV-19) in healthy adults. For TCRbeta chain sequencing, PBMC samples were collected from trial participants at day 0 and at day 28 after the second dose. The CDR3 regions of human TCRbeta chains were analyzed by immunosequencing. As for the original processing: Repertoire TCRs were checked for matches against a reference library of SARS-CoV-2-specific TCRs that had been generated using the MIRA antigen-specificity platform. Breadth was defined as the fraction of unique TCRs that were SARS-CoV-2-associated. Depth was defined as the fraction of total T cells that were SARS-CoV-2-associated. Using the MIRA data, each spike-specific TCR was mapped to the spike region that the TCR reacts to and placed in a CD4 or CD8 class. Log10-transformed breadth and depth values were compared by one-way ANOVA with Sidak's multiple comparisons tests. What TCRdb holds here is the immuneACCESS table cut down to in-frame rearrangements. Part of the clones is not present; checked against another copy, under half of the missing clones reflect an unresolved V gene, and the others are unexplained. The DNA gave D and trimming, while V, J and clone size come from that table. Across this sample there are around 30,000 clones, with over 90% seen only once. The leading ten clones occupy over 7.5% of the sample.

From cysteine to phenylalanine, the CDR3 is 12 amino acids long. Just CDR3 DNA is preserved here, 36 bases in frame from base 1. Trimming takes 6 bases from V and 4 bases from J, and the germline ends sit 12 bases apart. Taken from the germline V gene, the CDR1 and CDR2 loops are SQVTM and ANQGSEA. Broader findings and caveats from the paper: Vaccine-associated CD4 TCRs spanned the whole spike protein, with dominant responses in regions 160-218 and 743-854. In the small 56-69-year group, the increase in depth fell short of significance, most likely because of low power. A significant rise in spike-specific TCR breadth and depth was observed after two AZD1222 doses relative to day 0 and relative to MenACWY recipients. Nearly half of unique spike-specific TCRs reportedly recognized epitopes outside regions mutated in the B.1.351 and B.1.1.7 variants. Participants were mostly white British and included more females than males, and it was suggested by the authors that clonal diversity may have been underestimated. Because no samples from the day 14 peak response were available, repertoires could be characterized only after the peak T cell response. Only six or seven AZD1222 recipients were SARS-CoV-2 seropositive at baseline, limiting conclusions about previously exposed vaccinees.

In this chain, TRBV29-1 is recombined with TRBJ1-2; the D gene cannot be resolved reliably. The starting material was peripheral blood, obtained on day 0 of AZD1222 vaccination. This TCR was sampled from an adult in good health. The CDR3 amino acid sequence is: CSVVSASYGYTF. The sequence in DNA is TGCAGCGTCGTATCCGCAAGCTATGGCTACACCTTC.